Below are 3 T cell receptor beta chains sequenced from a single sample in a study of shared clonotypes between healthy human individuals. Sequencing used immunoSEQ multiplex PCR; TCRdb keeps in-frame clones, though not all of them. The table lists some 1,400,000 clones, around 97% of them singletons. The sequencing input was naive CD4+ T cells sorted from blood. This sample's subset: CD45RA+ positively selected. All receptors derive from a man in his thirties or forties in good health.

This clone was recorded once. The chain links TRBV10-1 to TRBJ2-7, with 9 bases aligning to TRBD2. The CDR3 consists of 16 residues. The germline CDR1 and CDR2 sequences are WNHNN and SYGVQD (reference sequence). V lost 3 bases to trimming and J lost 2 bases; unmatched junction nucleotides: 8. CDR3 protein: CASSERSGLATYEQYF. CDR3 sequence (DNA): TGCGCCAGCAGTGAAAGGTCGGGACTAGCAACCTACGAGCAGTACTTC.

This clone appeared a few times. The J gene is TRBJ1-2, the V gene TRBV30; unclear D gene. Germline assignment: CDR1 GTSNPN and CDR2 SVGIG (reference sequence). CDR3 length equals 12 residues. Trimming removed 1 base from V and 8 bases from J, with 11 bases in between. This chain's CDR3 is CAWSEGFRGYTF. Written as DNA, the CDR3 is TGTGCCTGGAGTGAAGGTTTTCGGGGCTACACCTTC.

The V gene is TRBV5-4, the J gene TRBJ1-2; weak D call: TRBD1 (5 bases). V was trimmed by 0 bases and J by 4 bases, leaving 7 bases between them. CDR1 SGHNT and CDR2 YYREEE come from the germline V gene (reference sequence). CDR3 length equals 13 residues. The CDR3 DNA reads as TGTGCCAGCAGCTTGGGACAGATCTATGGCTACACCTTC. As protein: CASSLGQIYGYTF.